The 17 T cell receptor beta chains presented below share a single source sample, sequenced in a study of T cell repertoires in aging, cancer and after chemotherapy. Multiplex touch-down PCR with TRB-A/B primers amplified rearranged V-D-J TRB sequences. TCRdb independently ran MiXCR on the multiplex PCR reads; one entry per CDR3 protein. The table records about 2,600 distinct CDR3 sequences, about half of them present only once. TCR beta rearrangements were amplified from peripheral blood genomic DNA. The source material was blood. All receptors come from a human donor with a blood cancer.

The rearrangement joins TRBV5-6 to TRBJ1-2, with D perhaps TRBD1 (6 bases). The CDR3 runs to 15 residues. Germline-derived CDR1 and CDR2 are SGHDT and YYEEEE. Trimming left V 4 bases short and J 1 base short, with 14 bases between. DNA for the CDR3: TGTGCCAGCAGCCCTGTGGACAGACTTAACTATGGCTACACCTTC. It is translated as CASSPVDRLNYGYTF.

This clonotype was counted between two and nine times. The rearrangement joins TRBV5-6 to TRBJ1-6; D unresolved. This CDR3 region has 14 residues. Germline V gene sequence: CDR1 SGHDT, CDR2 YYEEEE. Trimming pared 2 bases from V and 6 bases from J, leaving 9 bases between. The CDR3 protein is CASSFNTFNSPLHF. The CDR3 DNA follows: TGTGCCAGCAGCTTTAACACCTTTAATTCACCCCTCCACTTT.

The chain couples TRBV12-3 or TRBV12-4 to TRBJ2-5; 9 bases line up with TRBD1. The CDR3 length is 14 residues. V lost 6 bases, J lost 5 bases, and 7 bases stayed unmatched. CDR3 protein: CASSMDRGGETQYF. CDR3 nucleotide sequence: TGTGCCAGCAGCATGGACAGGGGCGGGGAGACCCAGTACTTC.

The chain employs TRBV7-2 and TRBJ1-2, with D possibly matching TRBD1 (5 bases). This CDR3 contains 15 residues. CDR1 and CDR2 from the germline V gene are SGHTA and FQGNSA. Trimming pared 5 bases from V and 0 bases from J, leaving 13 bases between. CDR3 bases: TGTGCCAGCAGCCCCCGCGGGGCAGCTAACTATGGCTACACCTTC. Encoded protein: CASSPRGAANYGYTF.

In its sample, this clonotype is large. The chain combines TRBV30 with TRBJ2-7, with D perhaps matching TRBD1 (5 bases). Trimming removed 8 bases from V and 4 bases from J, with 12 bases in between. This CDR3 is 11 amino acids long. Germline V gene sequence: CDR1 GTSNPN, CDR2 SVGIG (reference sequence). CDR3 DNA: TGTGCCGGGGCGGTCGAATACGAGCAGTACTTC. As protein: CAGAVEYEQYF.

This chain uses TRBV12-3 or TRBV12-4 with TRBJ1-3, with D perhaps TRBD1 (6 bases). The V gene lost 11 bases and the J gene lost 0 bases, with 14 bases spanning the gap. The CDR3 loop spans 14 amino acids. As DNA, the CDR3 is TGTGCCTCGAGGAGGGGGGCCTCTGGAAACACCATATATTTT. Its translation: CASRRGASGNTIYF.

The chain is built from TRBV7-2 and TRBJ2-7; unclear D gene. The V gene lost 0 bases and the J gene lost 2 bases, with 20 bases spanning the gap. The CDR3 has 18 residues. Germline V gives CDR1 SGHTA, CDR2 FQGNSA. This CDR3 reads CASSLAGSGKTTPYEQYF. The CDR3 bases are TGTGCCAGCAGCTTAGCCGGCAGTGGGAAGACAACTCCCTACGAGCAGTACTTC.

This clonotype is deemed large (0.1 to 1%). The rearrangement uses TRBV6-5 and TRBJ2-7; 8 nucleotides match TRBD1. V gave up 2 bases and J gave up 5 bases; unmatched junction bases: 2. There are 13 residues in the CDR3. The germline V gene has CDR1 MNHEY and CDR2 SVGAGI. CDR3 in amino acids: CASSYGQGDEQYF. CDR3 DNA: TGTGCCAGCAGTTACGGACAGGGCGACGAGCAGTACTTC.

The chain carries TRBV7-2 and TRBJ2-7, with no clear D. Trimming took 6 bases from V and 7 from J, leaving 19 bases between them. CDR1 is SGHTA and CDR2 is FQGNSA in the germline V gene. The CDR3 length is 14 residues. In nucleotides, the CDR3 is TGTGCCAGCAGACCGACCCGGGCGTTAGGGGAGCAGTACTTC. Translation gives CASRPTRALGEQYF.

The V gene is TRBV6-5, the J gene TRBJ2-1; TRBD1 aligns across 10 bases. The germline CDR1 and CDR2 sequences are MNHEY and SVGAGI. The CDR3 totals 14 residues. The V gene end was trimmed by 5 bases and the J gene end by 8 bases; junction bases not matched to a gene: 6. The CDR3 loop is CASSIRDRGYEQFF. In DNA, the CDR3 is TGTGCCAGCAGTATCCGGGACAGGGGATATGAGCAGTTCTTC.

This clonotype showed up just a few times. The chain recombines TRBV12-3 or TRBV12-4 with TRBJ2-1, with a possible D match to TRBD2 (6 bases). V lost 5 bases, J lost 16 bases, and 18 bases lay in between. CDR3 length: 12 residues. CDR3 in amino acids: CASSLPPGDPFF. The CDR3 nucleotides are TGTGCCAGCAGTCTGCCCCCGGGGGACCCTTTCTTC.

In DNA form, the CDR3 reads TGTGCCAGCAGCTTACCAGCGGGGAAAGAGACCCAGTACTTC. This encodes CASSLPAGKETQYF. The chain links TRBV5-4 to TRBJ2-5; 7 nucleotides agree with TRBD2. V lost 2 bases to trimming and J lost 3 bases; unmatched junction nucleotides: 4. There are 14 residues in the CDR3. The germline CDR1 and CDR2 sequences are SGHNT and YYREEE (reference sequence).

A few counts support this clonotype. The V gene is TRBV5-6, the J gene TRBJ2-5; TRBD1 is a possible D gene (5 bases). The CDR3 spans 15 residues. Trimming removed 4 bases from V and 2 bases from J, with 15 bases in between. CDR1 is SGHDT and CDR2 is YYEEEE in the germline V gene. CDR3: CASSPGVGAQETQYF. DNA for the CDR3: TGTGCCAGCAGCCCCGGTGTAGGGGCACAAGAGACCCAGTACTTC.

V and J are TRBV6-6 and TRBJ1-2; D unresolved. The length of the CDR3 is 13 residues. Deletions cut 5 bases from V and 5 bases from J, with 12 bases between. CDR1 is MNHNY, CDR2 SVGAGI, per germline (reference sequence). CDR3 nucleotides: TGTGCCAGCAGTGAAGGAAGTTGGTATGGCTACACCTTC. Its protein is CASSEGSWYGYTF.

This chain links TRBV12-3 or TRBV12-4 with TRBJ1-2; D uncertain. Trimming left V 4 bases short and J 4 bases short, with 10 bases between. The CDR3 is 13 amino acids. For the CDR3, the DNA is TGTGCCAGCAGTTCGAGTGGGTTCTATGGCTACACCTTC. Encoded protein: CASSSSGFYGYTF.

The chain carries TRBV6-1 and TRBJ2-7; D might be TRBD2 (6 bases). The ends were cut back, 7 bases at V and 2 bases at J, with 15 bases in the middle. Germline V gene data show CDR1 as MNHNS and CDR2 as SASEGT. The CDR3 is 14 residues long. In nucleotides, the CDR3 is TGTGCCAGCACTATTCCGGGACTCCCCTACGAGCAGTACTTC. This translates into CASTIPGLPYEQYF.

V usage is TRBV11-2 and J usage is TRBJ2-1, with a possible D match to TRBD2 (5 bases). CDR3 size: 15 residues. Trimming left V 6 bases short and J 0 bases short, with 12 bases between. Germline CDR1 and CDR2: SGHAT and FQNNGV. For the CDR3, the DNA is TGTGCCAGCAGATTAAGCGGAAGCTCCTACAATGAGCAGTTCTTC. Its translation is CASRLSGSSYNEQFF.